This record concerns one TCR beta chain sequence. This clone's antigen is unknown. Base qualities are missing; no much larger clone stands one base away. TCRbeta CDR3 regions were amplified from genomic DNA using the immunoSEQ Assay, a bias-controlled multiplex PCR. Per the authors' processing: The number of nucleated cells in each sample was estimated by amplification of reference gene primers within the assay. Sequence reads were collapsed and filtered to measure the absolute abundance of every unique TCRbeta CDR3 rearrangement. For each sample, productive Simpson clonality was calculated as the square root of Simpson's diversity index over productive rearrangements. The source is immuneACCESS, and TCRdb retained only in-frame sequences with V and J called. Part of the clones is not carried over; for the studies checked, unresolved V genes explain less than half of this, and the remainder is unexplained. Clone size and the V and J calls come from that table; the DNA yielded D and trimming. The sample table records about 260,000 clones; 86% of these occur just once. The ten biggest clones cover 3.6% of the sample.

This sample is drawn from a study of blood T cell repertoires in COVID-19 (dated by TCRdb to 2019 to 2021). Context from the whole study: Collaborator samples came from the United States, Italy and Spain and covered acute and convalescent phases of COVID-19. The material from the prospective study consisted of cDNA or gDNA derived from T cells, B-cell-depleted T cells, or PBMCs. The dataset comprised deeply sampled blood TCRbeta repertoires from subjects exposed to, actively infected with, or recovered from COVID-19. A freely available public database, intended as a resource for researchers studying the immune response to SARS-CoV-2, is where the repertoires were released. The samples were drawn from the first 160 participants of the ongoing ImmuneRACE study and from over 950 subjects provided by 6 global collaborators. A de-identified subject ID, COVID-19 status, age in years and sex were almost always included in the sample metadata. Where available, HLA class I and class II types were taken from metadata supplied by the sample provider and were not determined by assay-based typing.

The CDR3 contains 13 residues, cysteine and phenylalanine counted. The sequence is cut down to CDR3 DNA, 39 bases in frame from base 1. CDR1 and CDR2 are drawn from the germline V gene: SGHDN, FVKESK. For this chain, trimming is 4 bases at the V end and 4 bases at the J end, and the number of junction bases without a gene match is 1. The collaborating institutions used their own protocols to collect whole blood in K2EDTA tubes. Collaborator samples were shipped for TCRbeta analysis as frozen whole blood, isolated PBMCs, or DNA extracted from either sample type. The investigation overall reported the following: Clinical and demographic metadata were provided uncurated, with the amount varying by source and participant.

The receptor chain draws on TRBV14 and TRBJ2-1; 7 of the junction bases match TRBD2. The receptor comes from a man between 18 and 29 years old with active or convalescent COVID-19. The material sequenced was peripheral blood. The CDR3 region reads CASSRGGYNEQFF. The DNA is as follows: TGTGCCAGCAGCCGGGGAGGGTACAATGAGCAGTTCTTC.